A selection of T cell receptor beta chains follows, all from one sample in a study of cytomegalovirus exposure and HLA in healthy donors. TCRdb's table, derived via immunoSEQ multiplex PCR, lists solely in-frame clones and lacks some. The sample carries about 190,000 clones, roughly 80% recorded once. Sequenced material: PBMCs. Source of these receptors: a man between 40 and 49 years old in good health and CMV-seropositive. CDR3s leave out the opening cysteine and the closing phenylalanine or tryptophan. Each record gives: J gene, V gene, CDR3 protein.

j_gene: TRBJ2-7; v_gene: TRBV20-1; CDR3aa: SAAGVYEQY
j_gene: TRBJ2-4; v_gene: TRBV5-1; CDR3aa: ASSSWEEDRGPAKNIQY
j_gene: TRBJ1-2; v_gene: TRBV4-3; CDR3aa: ASSQRTSRGGYT
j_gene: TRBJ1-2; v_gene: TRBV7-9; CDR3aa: ASSVTPGTGNGYT
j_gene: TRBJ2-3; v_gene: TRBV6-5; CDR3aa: ASSAGGTDTQY
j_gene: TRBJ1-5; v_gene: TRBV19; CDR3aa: ASSMEGDHNQPQH
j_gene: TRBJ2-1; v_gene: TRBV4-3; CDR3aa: ASSHHKSYNEQF
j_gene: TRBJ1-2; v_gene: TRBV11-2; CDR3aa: ASSPTAHGYGYT
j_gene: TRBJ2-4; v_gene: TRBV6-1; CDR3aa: ASSPSGGLNIQY
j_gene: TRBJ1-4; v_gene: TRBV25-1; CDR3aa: ASSVPGTANEKLF
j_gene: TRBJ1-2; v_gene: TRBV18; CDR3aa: ASSPDRGAPYGYT
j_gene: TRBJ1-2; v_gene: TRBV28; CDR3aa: ASSRQGSENYGYT
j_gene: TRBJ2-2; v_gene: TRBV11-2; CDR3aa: ASSLVPEGGANTGELF
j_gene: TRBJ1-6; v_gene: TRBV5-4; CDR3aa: ASSQTGNSPLH
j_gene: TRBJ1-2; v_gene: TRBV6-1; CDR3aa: ASSRGQGDYGYT
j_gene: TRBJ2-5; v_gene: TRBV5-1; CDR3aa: ASSPGTGIHQETQY
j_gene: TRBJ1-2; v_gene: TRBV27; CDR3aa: ASSLRNSHYGYT
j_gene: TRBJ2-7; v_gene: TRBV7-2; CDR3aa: ASSLEGLSREQY
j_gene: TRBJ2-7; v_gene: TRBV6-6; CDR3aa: ASSYSIGYEQY
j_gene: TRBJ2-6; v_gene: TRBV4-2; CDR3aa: ASSQAGTGGAGANVLT
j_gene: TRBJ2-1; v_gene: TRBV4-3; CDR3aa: ASSQGGEEQF
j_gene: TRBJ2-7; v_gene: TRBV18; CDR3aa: ASSQGLAGDEQY
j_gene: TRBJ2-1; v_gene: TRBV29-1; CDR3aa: SVVRGGPEQF
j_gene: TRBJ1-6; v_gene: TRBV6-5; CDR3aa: ASLDSFNSPLH
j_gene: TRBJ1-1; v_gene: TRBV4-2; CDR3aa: ASSQDRSYTEAF
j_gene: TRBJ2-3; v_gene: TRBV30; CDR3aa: AWSSQGGGTDTQY
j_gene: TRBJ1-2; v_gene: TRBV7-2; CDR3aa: ASSLAWPGQGIDGYT
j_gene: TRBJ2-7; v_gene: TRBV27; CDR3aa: APGGEDEQY
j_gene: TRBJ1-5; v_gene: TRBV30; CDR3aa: AWSFGAGNQPQH
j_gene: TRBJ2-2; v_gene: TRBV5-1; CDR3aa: ASSFGGTGGPGELF
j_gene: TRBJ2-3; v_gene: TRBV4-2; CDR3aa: ASSQDWASGGSSTDTQY
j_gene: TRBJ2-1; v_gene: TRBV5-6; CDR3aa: ASSWGGKNEQF